A selection of T cell receptor beta chains follows, all from one sample in a study of STAT5B mutations in CD4+ large granular lymphocyte leukemia. The protocol was immunoSEQ multiplex PCR, while the TCRdb copy is restricted to in-frame clones and leaves out a portion. The profile shows about 40,000 clones, 80% to 90% of them singletons. Input material: CD4+ T cells from blood buffy coats. The receptor source for this set is a human donor in good health. CDR3s include the opening cysteine and the closing phenylalanine or tryptophan. The order of the fields is J gene, V gene, CDR3 protein.

>TRBJ2-1|TRBV9
CASSVEARLAGLSSYNEQFF
>TRBJ1-2|TRBV18
CASSPPGRAAGYTF
>TRBJ1-2|TRBV19
CASRSISYGYTF
>TRBJ2-7|TRBV10-3
CASAGVSSYEQYF
>TRBJ2-2|TRBV5-8
CASSLKGINTGELFF
>TRBJ2-3|TRBV7-9
CASSLAGTSTDTQYF
>TRBJ1-2|TRBV19
CASSWTGRFYGYTF
>TRBJ1-1|TRBV9
CASSVYSGTEAFF
>TRBJ1-1|TRBV28
CASSYGQVNTEAFF
>TRBJ1-5|TRBV19
CASSPGPPGNQPQHF
>TRBJ2-5|TRBV7-7
CASSSGGPRETQYF
>TRBJ1-2|TRBV7-3
CASSLGPGAFSYGYTF